The sequence of this T cell receptor (beta chain) was determined in a study of blood T cell repertoires in COVID-19. As for the study in general: Sources were T cells, B-cell-depleted T cells, or PBMCs; the material itself was cDNA or gDNA.

This clone showed up just once. Libraries were prepared by immunoSEQ multiplex PCR; TCRdb keeps only in-frame clonotypes and omits some of them. The sample lists about 130,000 clones; 84% were seen once. CDR1 is MNHNY, CDR2 SVGAGI, per germline (reference sequence). The J segment lost 10 bases and the V segment lost 0 bases, leaving 8 bases of the junction unmatched. The CDR3 runs to 15 residues. Sequenced sample: peripheral blood. The chain has TRBV6-6 and TRBJ1-1; the match to TRBD1 covers 10 bases. The receptor was isolated from a woman aged 55-69 years with acute or convalescent COVID-19. The CDR3 is CASSYSIGGQGPAFF. The DNA of the CDR3 is TGTGCCAGCAGTTACTCCATAGGGGGACAGGGGCCAGCTTTCTTT.